One sample yielded the 27 T cell receptor beta chains listed below, sequenced in a study of T cell changes during pregnancy in multiple sclerosis. Libraries were prepared by immunoSEQ multiplex PCR; TCRdb keeps only in-frame clonotypes and omits some of them. The sample records approximately 30,000 clones, about 91% being singletons. The sequencing used CD8+ T cells from peripheral blood mononuclear cells, collected in the second trimester of pregnancy. These receptors were taken from a female donor with multiple sclerosis, enrolled in a pregnancy study.

This chain uses TRBV2 with TRBJ2-2; tentatively, D is TRBD2 (6 bases). In germline, CDR1 is SNHLY, CDR2 FYNNEI. This CDR3 is built from 13 residues. The V and J ends lost 10 bases and 4 bases respectively, with 13 bases between them. The CDR3 sequence: CATRGTSTGELFF. The CDR3 DNA sequence: TGTGCCACCCGGGGGACCTCCACCGGGGAGCTGTTTTTT.

This sequence joins TRBV9 and TRBJ1-5, with TRBD1 matching over 9 bases. The V gene end was trimmed by 4 bases and the J gene end by 7 bases; junction bases not matched to a gene: 3. The CDR3 extends over 13 amino acids. Per the germline V gene, CDR1 is SGDLS and CDR2 is YYNGEE. The CDR3 reads CASSRTGEQPQHF. The CDR3 DNA follows: TGTGCCAGCAGCAGGACAGGGGAGCAGCCCCAGCATTTT.

V and J are TRBV7-9 and TRBJ1-1; 7 nucleotides match TRBD1. This CDR3 contains 15 residues. Per the germline V gene, CDR1 is SEHNR and CDR2 is FQNEAQ (reference sequence). With V trimmed by 6 bases and J by 2 bases, 9 bases remained unmatched. The CDR3 DNA sequence: TGTGCCAGCAGGCACGGAGGGGGCGGAAACACTGAAGCTTTCTTT. This gives the protein CASRHGGGGNTEAFF.

The chain uses TRBV29-1 and TRBJ2-1, with 12 bases fitting TRBD2. This CDR3 has 16 residues. V lost 1 base, J lost 3 bases, and 4 bases stayed unmatched. Germline values: CDR1 SQVTM, CDR2 ANQGSEA. The DNA for the CDR3 is TGCAGCGTTGAAGGCTCGACTAGCGGGAGCTACAATGAGCAGTTCTTC. Its translation is CSVEGSTSGSYNEQFF.

The rearrangement joins TRBV7-9 to TRBJ1-6; TRBD1 agrees at 8 bases. Germline V gene data show CDR1 as SEHNR and CDR2 as FQNEAQ (reference sequence). V lost 4 bases and J lost 9; bases outside the gene matches: 2. CDR3 length: 13 residues. The CDR3 sequence is CASSSDRVSPLHF. Written as DNA, the CDR3 is TGTGCCAGCAGCTCGGACAGGGTTTCACCCCTCCACTTT.

V and J are TRBV27 and TRBJ2-7; 11 nucleotides match TRBD1. The length of the CDR3 is 15 residues. J was trimmed by 1 base and V by 6 bases; bases with no gene match: 5. In germline, CDR1 is MNHEY, CDR2 SMNVEV (reference sequence). CDR3 nucleotides: TGTGCCAGCAGCCTCGGGACAGGGGGTTCCTACGAGCAGTACTTC. Its translation is CASSLGTGGSYEQYF.

The chain recombines TRBV5-1 with TRBJ1-2; D remains ambiguous. The CDR3 loop spans 15 amino acids. Per germline, CDR1 SGHRS and CDR2 YFSETQ. Trimming shortened V by 4 bases and J by 4 bases, and 17 bases separated the two germline ends. This CDR3 is CASSPAGRALYGYTF. The CDR3 region has the DNA TGCGCCAGCAGCCCTGCCGGGAGGGCGCTCTATGGCTACACCTTC.

The chain has TRBV5-8 and TRBJ2-3; 10 bases line up with TRBD2. The J segment lost 6 bases and the V segment lost 9 bases, leaving 4 bases of the junction unmatched. This CDR3 has 12 residues. Germline V lookup: CDR1 SGHTS, CDR2 YDEGEE. The CDR3 reads CANMGLADTQYF. The CDR3 DNA follows: TGTGCCAATATGGGACTAGCGGATACGCAGTATTTT.

The V and J genes are TRBV27 and TRBJ2-7, with D unclear. Germline-derived CDR1 and CDR2 are MNHEY and SMNVEV (reference sequence). Trimming left V 2 bases short and J 4 bases short, with 9 bases between. The CDR3 contains 13 residues. CDR3 residues: CASSLGLRYEQYF. Here the CDR3 DNA reads TGTGCCAGCAGTTTAGGGCTCCGTTACGAGCAGTACTTC.

The rearrangement uses TRBV7-9 and TRBJ2-3, with D maybe TRBD1 (5 bases). The V gene's germline CDR1 is SEHNR and CDR2 FQNEAQ (reference sequence). The CDR3 loop spans 15 amino acids. Trimming removed 0 bases from V and 2 bases from J, with 9 bases in between. In nucleotides, the CDR3 is TGTGCCAGCAGCTTAGCGCTAGGGGACACAGATACGCAGTATTTT. Its translation: CASSLALGDTDTQYF.

This chain uses TRBV15 with TRBJ1-5; 7 positions match TRBD1. The CDR3 runs to 18 residues. Germline lookup yields CDR1 LNHNV and CDR2 YYDKDF (reference sequence). Germline trimming cut 0 bases from V and 0 bases from J; bases unmatched to any gene: 8. CDR3 region: CATSRDGQAPYSNQPQHF. For the CDR3, the DNA is TGTGCCACCAGCAGAGATGGACAGGCCCCTTATAGCAATCAGCCCCAGCATTTT.

The chain recombines TRBV5-1 with TRBJ2-3; 8 bases agree with TRBD2. V trimming: 4 bases; J trimming: 4 bases; junction bases outside the gene matches: 8. The V gene's germline CDR1 is SGHRS and CDR2 YFSETQ. CDR3 length: 15 amino acids. The CDR3 nucleotides are TGCGCCAGCAGCAGGACGGGAGGGGGTCCAGATACGCAGTATTTT. Its translation: CASSRTGGGPDTQYF.

V gene TRBV9 combines with J gene TRBJ2-3; 8 bases line up with TRBD1. The CDR3 sequence is 16 residues long. Germline trimming cut 4 bases from V and 2 bases from J; bases unmatched to any gene: 9. Per the germline V gene, CDR1 is SGDLS and CDR2 is YYNGEE. In DNA, the CDR3 is TGTGCCAGCAGCAGATTAGGGACAGGACTCACAGATACGCAGTATTTT. It codes for CASSRLGTGLTDTQYF. Together with reference TRBV9 and TRBJ2-3, the CDR3 gives the full variable domain: DSGVTQTPKHLITATGQRVTLRCSPRSGDLSVYWYQQSLDQGLQFLIQYYNGEERAKGNILERFSAQQFPDLHSELNLSSLELGDSALYFCASSRLGTGLTDTQYFGPGTRLTVL.

The chain carries TRBV19 and TRBJ1-2; weak D call: TRBD1 (6 bases). Between the trimmed V and J ends, which lost 3 bases and 4 bases, there was a span of 9 bases. The CDR3 sequence is 13 residues long. Germline values: CDR1 LNHDA, CDR2 SQIVND (reference sequence). For the CDR3, the DNA is TGTGCCAGTAGTATCCAGGGGAGCTATGGCTACACCTTC. Encoded protein: CASSIQGSYGYTF.

This clone was picked up one time. The rearrangement joins TRBV7-8 to TRBJ2-3; the match to TRBD2 covers 10 bases. Germline loops: CDR1 SGHVS, CDR2 FQNEAQ. Germline trimming cut 4 bases from V and 2 bases from J; bases unmatched to any gene: 3. The length of the CDR3 is 15 residues. The CDR3 region is CASSSLAGYTDTQYF. As DNA, the CDR3 is TGTGCCAGCAGCTCACTAGCGGGGTACACAGATACGCAGTATTTT.

The V gene is TRBV9, the J gene TRBJ1-1; D possibly corresponds to TRBD1 (6 bases). CDR3 length: 15 residues. Germline V gene lookup returns CDR1 SGDLS and CDR2 YYNGEE. V was clipped by 0 bases and J by 5 bases, with 14 bases between them. The CDR3 loop is CASSVAGGLGTEAFF. Here the CDR3 DNA reads TGTGCCAGCAGCGTAGCGGGGGGCCTGGGTACTGAAGCTTTCTTT.

The chain combines TRBV11-2 with TRBJ2-1, with 12 positions matching TRBD2. Germline CDR1 is SGHAT and CDR2 is FQNNGV. The CDR3 totals 15 residues. V lost 2 bases, J lost 9 bases, and 5 bases stayed unmatched. The CDR3 sequence is CASSLSSGRASEQFF. The CDR3 DNA follows: TGTGCCAGCAGCTTATCTAGCGGGAGGGCCAGTGAGCAGTTCTTC.

V gene TRBV6-1 combines with J gene TRBJ2-7; 7 bases fit TRBD1. The CDR3 runs 15 residues. Germline CDR1 and CDR2: MNHNS and SASEGT. J gave up 7 bases and V 3 bases, and 12 bases lay outside the gene matches. In DNA form, the CDR3 reads TGTGCCAGCAGTGACTTTCTTCTTGGACAGGCGGAGCAGTACTTC. It translates to CASSDFLLGQAEQYF.

The chain couples TRBV6-5 to TRBJ2-1; 12 bases match TRBD2. V shed 2 bases, J shed 7 bases, and the junction held 0 bases outside the gene matches. CDR3 length: 14 residues. Germline loops: CDR1 MNHEY, CDR2 SVGAGI. The DNA of the CDR3 is TGTGCCAGCAGTTACGGGACTAGCGGGAATGAGCAGTTCTTC. Translated, it gives CASSYGTSGNEQFF.

This chain connects TRBV15 to TRBJ1-1; TRBD1 is a possible D gene (6 bases). V was cut by 2 bases and J by 3 bases, with 10 bases left in between. The CDR3 contains 14 residues. In germline, CDR1 is LNHNV, CDR2 YYDKDF (reference sequence). CDR3 sequence: CATSRLRGYTEAFF. DNA of the CDR3: TGTGCCACCAGCAGACTCAGGGGCTACACTGAAGCTTTCTTT.

The genes are TRBV6-5 and TRBJ2-7, with TRBD2 matching 9 bases. The CDR3 extends over 14 amino acids. From germline, CDR1 is MNHEY and CDR2 SVGAGI. V lost 5 bases to trimming and J lost 1 base; unmatched junction nucleotides: 3. Here the CDR3 DNA reads TGTGCCAGCAGTCCGGGACTAGCTTCCTACGAGCAGTACTTC. This sequence encodes CASSPGLASYEQYF.

The chain is built from TRBV2 and TRBJ2-7; D is perhaps TRBD1 (5 bases). The CDR3 covers 12 residues. Trimming pared 3 bases from V and 3 bases from J, leaving 6 bases between. In germline, CDR1 is SNHLY, CDR2 FYNNEI. This chain's CDR3 is CASSDDSYEQYF. For the CDR3, the DNA is TGTGCCAGCAGTGACGACAGCTACGAGCAGTACTTC.

The chain has TRBV9 and TRBJ1-1; D uncertain. Germline V gene data show CDR1 as SGDLS and CDR2 as YYNGEE. The CDR3 length is 13 residues. Trimming cost V 4 bases and J 0 bases, with 7 bases left between them. This CDR3 reads CASSPTMNTEAFF. The CDR3 DNA reads TGTGCCAGCAGCCCGACAATGAACACTGAAGCTTTCTTT.

The V and J genes are TRBV11-2 and TRBJ2-2; TRBD2 is a possible D gene (5 bases). The V gene lost 5 bases and the J gene lost 3 bases, with 10 bases spanning the gap. Germline CDR1 and CDR2: SGHAT and FQNNGV. This CDR3 comprises 14 residues. In DNA, the CDR3 is TGTGCCAGCAGCCATCCGGGGTACACCGGGGAGCTGTTTTTT. It is translated as CASSHPGYTGELFF.

The gene calls are TRBV28 and TRBJ1-2; D remains ambiguous. Trimming took off 6 bases at V and 5 bases at J, with 19 bases between the two ends. The length of the CDR3 is 15 residues. The germline CDR1 and CDR2 sequences are MDHEN and SYDVKM. The CDR3 loop is CASRPDWEELYGYTF. The CDR3 DNA reads TGTGCCAGCAGACCAGATTGGGAGGAACTATATGGCTACACCTTC.

This clone was observed a single time. The chain links TRBV5-6 to TRBJ1-4, with 10 bases lining up with TRBD1. J gave up 4 bases and V 2 bases, and 8 bases lay outside the gene matches. The length of the CDR3 is 17 residues. CDR1 SGHDT and CDR2 YYEEEE come from the germline V gene. This CDR3 is CASSFLRQGANNEKLFF. The CDR3 DNA is TGTGCCAGCAGCTTCCTACGACAGGGGGCGAATAATGAAAAACTGTTTTTT.

The V call is TRBV5-1, the J call TRBJ2-3, with TRBD1 identical over 8 bases. CDR1 SGHRS and CDR2 YFSETQ come from the germline V gene. V dropped 4 bases and J dropped 4; count of bases not matched to a gene: 5. The CDR3 spans 14 residues. CDR3 DNA: TGCGCCAGCAGCCCGGGACAGGCGGCAGATACGCAGTATTTT. This encodes CASSPGQAADTQYF.